Below, 4 T cell receptor beta chains from the same sample are listed, as sequenced in a study of T cell responses to AZD1222 COVID-19 vaccine. Generated by immunoSEQ multiplex PCR, the TCRdb table keeps only in-frame clones and is missing some. The repertoire has roughly 100,000 clones, about 93% of them found once; the top ten carry less than 5%. Sample: peripheral blood, taken on day 0 of AZD1222 vaccination. The origin of the receptors is an adult in good health.

The chain employs TRBV3-1 (or the pseudogene TRBV3-2) and TRBJ2-1; 7 bases line up with TRBD2. V lost 1 base to trimming and J lost 8 bases; unmatched junction nucleotides: 11. The V gene's germline CDR1 is LGHDT and CDR2 YNNKEL (reference sequence). The CDR3 has 16 amino acids. The CDR3 bases are TGTGCCAGCAGCCAAGTGTCAAGTGTGGGGGGGGATGAGCAGTTCTTC. Encoded protein: CASSQVSSVGGDEQFF.

The chain joins TRBV7-9 to TRBJ2-1, with 8 bases aligning to TRBD2. V trimming: 2 bases; J trimming: 9 bases; junction bases outside the gene matches: 15. The CDR3 covers 17 residues. Germline lookup yields CDR1 SEHNR and CDR2 FQNEAQ (reference sequence). Here the CDR3 DNA reads TGTGCCAGCAGCTTATTTGGCGGATTAGCGGGACATGGTGAGCAGTTCTTC. It translates to CASSLFGGLAGHGEQFF.

The rearrangement joins TRBV28 to TRBJ2-7; TRBD2 matches at 8 bases. V gave up 10 bases and J gave up 4 bases; unmatched junction bases: 9. Germline V CDR1 and CDR2: MDHEN, SYDVKM. The CDR3 length is 13 residues. The CDR3 spells CATGGGGGYEQYF. CDR3 coding DNA: TGTGCCACCGGGGGGGGTGGCGGATACGAGCAGTACTTC.

The genes are TRBV9 and TRBJ1-4; 7 bases agree with TRBD1. J gave up 3 bases and V 3 bases, and 5 bases lay outside the gene matches. The CDR3 has 15 amino acids. Germline V gives CDR1 SGDLS, CDR2 YYNGEE. CDR3 DNA: TGTGCCAGCAGCGCATCCGGGACAGCTAATGAAAAACTGTTTTTT. It codes for CASSASGTANEKLFF.